The 9 T cell receptor beta chains presented below share a single source sample, sequenced in a study of CXCR3-negative and CXCR3-positive naive CD8 T cells. The authors prepared UMI-labeled TRB cDNA libraries by 5' RACE. TCRdb re-called the 5' RACE reads, yielding one record per CDR3 amino acid sequence without DNA. This table lists about 66,000 distinct CDR3 sequences. Specimen: naive CXCR3- CD8+ T cells from blood. Sample subset: CD45RO-CCR7+CD27+CD95- naive CD8+ T cells lacking CXCR3 (TNR3-). The receptors come from a human donor in good health. Some clones in this sample may be carry-over from other donors' samples.

The chain links TRBV19 to TRBJ2-1; there is no DNA to check the TCRdb D call of TRBD2. The CDR3 contains 14 residues. Germline lookup yields CDR1 LNHDA and CDR2 SQIVND (reference sequence). The CDR3: CASSSGGLYNEQFF.

V and J are TRBV14 and TRBJ2-7. The V gene's germline CDR1 is SGHDN and CDR2 FVKESK. The CDR3 has 16 residues. This CDR3 is CASSQVSGLTSYEQYF.

Here the CDR3 reads CSARGPSTEAFF. The chain uses TRBV20-1 and TRBJ1-1. The CDR3 covers 12 residues. The germline V gene has CDR1 DFQATT and CDR2 SNEGSKA (reference sequence).

The CDR3 spells CATKLAGGPWNEQFF. The V call is TRBV19, the J call TRBJ2-1; TCRdb picks TRBD2, but there is no DNA to check that call. Germline V gene sequence: CDR1 LNHDA, CDR2 SQIVND (reference sequence). The CDR3 is 15 residues long. Full variable domain (outside the CDR3, taken from reference TRBV19 and TRBJ2-1): DGGITQSPKYLFRKEGQNVTLSCEQNLNHDAMYWYRQDPGQGLRLIYYSQIVNDFQKGDIAEGYSVSREKKESFPLTVTSAQKNPTAFYLCATKLAGGPWNEQFFGPGTRLTVL.

The chain recombines TRBV29-1 with TRBJ2-6; TCRdb's assignment of TRBD1 cannot be checked, as there is no DNA. This CDR3 is built from 17 residues. Germline CDR1 is SQVTM and CDR2 is ANQGSEA. The CDR3 is CSVGGGDSFSGANVLTF.

The gene calls are TRBV29-1 and TRBJ2-7; TCRdb's D call, TRBD1, is unchecked because there is no DNA. Germline CDR1 SQVTM, CDR2 ANQGSEA. The CDR3 sequence is 13 residues long. The CDR3 region is CSVDLSGSYEQYF.

CDR3 amino acids: CASSLEYDGKDTDTQYF. The rearrangement joins TRBV5-4 to TRBJ2-3; absent DNA, TCRdb's TRBD1 call cannot be checked. This CDR3 comprises 17 residues. The V gene's germline CDR1 is SGHNT and CDR2 YYREEE (reference sequence). The whole variable domain, remainder taken from reference TRBV5-4 and TRBJ2-3, is ETGVTQSPTHLIKTRGQQVTLRCSSQSGHNTVSWYQQALGQGPQFIFQYYREEENGRGNFPPRFSGLQFPNYSSELNVNALELDDSALYLCASSLEYDGKDTDTQYFGPGTRLTVL.

The chain is built from TRBV10-3 and TRBJ2-5; the D gene TCRdb calls, TRBD2, cannot be checked with no DNA. This CDR3 is built from 14 residues. In germline, CDR1 is ENHRY, CDR2 SYGVKD. This CDR3 is CAISKLAGEETQYF.

The chain links TRBV12-3 or TRBV12-4 to TRBJ2-1; TCRdb returns TRBD1, unconfirmable since there is no DNA. The CDR3 totals 15 residues. Here the CDR3 reads CASSPPEGAYNEQFF.